The clone carrying this T cell receptor (beta chain) was counted a few times. The sample originates from a study of blood T cell repertoires in COVID-19. At the level of the study: Acute and convalescent COVID-19 samples came from the United States, Italy and Spain.

The table came from immunoSEQ multiplex PCR; TCRdb's copy has only in-frame clones and leaves some out. The table has approximately 240,000 clones, around four fifths seen once. Material: peripheral blood. This receptor was obtained from a woman in her thirties or forties with active or convalescent COVID-19.

CDR3 coding DNA: TGTGCCAGCGAGTCGACAGGGCGATATGGCTACACCTTC. Its translation is CASESTGRYGYTF. The genes are TRBV11-2 and TRBJ1-2; the match to TRBD1 covers 7 bases. After removal of 8 bases from V and 5 bases from J, the junction contained 8 bases not matched to a gene. The CDR3 contains 13 residues. Germline CDR1 and CDR2: SGHAT and FQNNGV.